This T cell receptor beta chain came from a study of T cells after yellow fever vaccination. MiXCR, run by TCRdb on the 5' RACE reads, gives a single entry per CDR3 protein. Of a few hundred thousand distinct CDR3 sequences in the sample, 3.5% to 4.5% are singletons; the top ten hold just under 20%. The sample holds many counts of this clonotype. The CDR3 runs 15 residues. The V and J ends lost 5 bases and 0 bases, in that order; junction bases with no gene match: 4. Germline V gene sequence: CDR1 SGHRS, CDR2 YFSETQ. Specimen: PBMCs, collected 15 days after the yellow fever booster vaccination. The chain is built from TRBV5-1 and TRBJ1-4, with 7 bases matching TRBD1. The receptor was isolated from a man younger than 35 who received the YFV17D yellow fever vaccine. The CDR3 reads CASRGTDATNEKLFF. As DNA, the CDR3 is TGCGCCAGCAGAGGGACAGATGCAACTAATGAAAAACTGTTTTTT.